The entry that follows covers one TCR beta chain sequence. The record originates from a study of shared clonotypes between healthy human individuals. Donors, without exception, were Caucasian adults residing in Nashville, Tennessee. Genomic DNA (from each subset) was split evenly across several immunoSEQ plates. TCRdb's table, derived via immunoSEQ multiplex PCR, lists solely in-frame clones and lacks some. The table includes some 2.3 million clones, about 92% detected once. The CDR3 extends over 14 amino acids. The V end lost 5 bases, the J end lost 2 bases, and 14 bases lay between the germline ends. Per germline, CDR1 SGHNT and CDR2 YYREEE (reference sequence).

Sequenced sample: naive CD4+ T cells from PBMCs. The subset denotes: CD45RA+ positively selected. This receptor was identified in a man aged 18 to 29 in good health. Some clones in this sample may be carry-over from other donors' samples. The chain couples TRBV5-4 to TRBJ2-7, with D possibly matching TRBD2 (6 bases). The CDR3 loop reads CASSPGRETYEQYF. Written as DNA, the CDR3 is TGTGCCAGCAGTCCGGGGCGGGAAACCTACGAGCAGTACTTC.